This passage covers 20 T cell receptor beta chains from one sample sequenced in a study of a mutant IDH1 vaccine in newly diagnosed glioma. TCRdb's table, derived via immunoSEQ multiplex PCR, lists solely in-frame clones and lacks some. The sample lists roughly 38,000 clones; over 85% were seen once. Time point: baseline, week 1 (first vaccination visit). The treatment denotes: pre-vaccination baseline after standard-of-care therapy. Sequencing used PBMCs, obtained from a glioma patient treated with radiotherapy, temozolomide or both. These receptors originate from a man aged 18-30 years with glioma.

The chain is built from TRBV4-3 and TRBJ2-2; 8 positions match TRBD2. The germline gives CDR1 LGHNA, CDR2 YSLEER. The CDR3 totals 15 residues. Trimming took 4 bases from V and 7 from J; bases not matched to a gene: 8. The CDR3 is CASSPDGTRHGELFF. As DNA, the CDR3 is TGCGCCAGCAGCCCCGACGGGACTAGGCACGGGGAGCTGTTTTTT.

The genes are TRBV7-9 and TRBJ1-1, with 8 bases lining up with TRBD1. The CDR3 runs 13 residues. The V gene's germline CDR1 is SEHNR and CDR2 FQNEAQ (reference sequence). V dropped 5 bases and J dropped 1; count of bases not matched to a gene: 0. The CDR3 sequence: CASSDRGNTEAFF. Here the CDR3 DNA reads TGTGCCAGCAGCGACAGGGGGAACACTGAAGCTTTCTTT. The complete variable domain, with remaining parts taken from reference TRBV7-9 and TRBJ1-1, reads DTGVSQNPRHKITKRGQNVTFRCDPISEHNRLYWYRQTLGQGPEFLTYFQNEAQLEKSRLLSDRFSAERPKGSFSTLEIQRTEQGDSAMYLCASSDRGNTEAFFGQGTRLTVV.

This clone was observed a single time. A read error may produce the germline difference seen at one junction end. The rearrangement links TRBV28 to TRBJ1-6, with a weak D call TRBD1 (5 bases). The germline V gene encodes CDR1 MDHEN and CDR2 SYDVKM. The CDR3 covers 12 residues. CDR3 residues: CASSSPGTRLDF. The CDR3 DNA sequence: TGTGCCAGCAGTTCACCGGGGACCCGCTTAGACTTT.

This clone was seen once. The gene calls are TRBV5-8 and TRBJ2-5, with TRBD1 matching 10 bases. Germline loops: CDR1 SGHTS, CDR2 YDEGEE. The CDR3 covers 15 residues. J gave up 4 bases and V 3 bases, and 6 bases lay outside the gene matches. The CDR3 nucleotides read TGTGCCAGCAGCTCTCGGACAGGGGGGATAGAGACCCAGTACTTC. Translation gives CASSSRTGGIETQYF.

The CDR3 bases are TGTGCCAGCAGCTCTCTAGCGGGGGCCTACGAGCAGTACTTC. Residues: CASSSLAGAYEQYF. This chain uses TRBV7-9 with TRBJ2-7; 10 bases line up with TRBD2. CDR1 and CDR2 from the germline V gene are SEHNR and FQNEAQ (reference sequence). With 4 bases clipped from V and 2 bases from J, the junction kept 2 bases outside the gene matches. This CDR3 has 14 residues.

Regarding this clone: At one of its ends the junction is not consistent with the germline gene, which may arise from a read error. This rearrangement joins TRBV4-1 to TRBJ1-2, with 9 bases matching TRBD1. Germline assignment: CDR1 MGHRA and CDR2 YSYEKL. The CDR3 spans 14 residues. CDR3 DNA: TGCGCCTGCAGGGACAGGGCTGGGAACTATGGCTACACCTTC. Protein product: CACRDRAGNYGYTF.

In this sample, this clone turned up once. This chain links TRBV7-9 with TRBJ1-5; no clear D gene. Germline V gene sequence: CDR1 SEHNR, CDR2 FQNEAQ (reference sequence). V was shortened by 1 base and J by 2 bases, with 6 bases between the two germline ends. The CDR3 extends over 14 amino acids. The CDR3 here is CASSLGPGNQPQHF. In DNA form, the CDR3 reads TGTGCCAGCAGCTTAGGACCAGGCAATCAGCCCCAGCATTTT. Looking up the rest from reference TRBV7-9 and TRBJ1-5 gives the full variable domain: DTGVSQNPRHKITKRGQNVTFRCDPISEHNRLYWYRQTLGQGPEFLTYFQNEAQLEKSRLLSDRFSAERPKGSFSTLEIQRTEQGDSAMYLCASSLGPGNQPQHFGDGTRLSIL.

A remark on this clone: In the same sample, other DNA sequences code for this CDR3. This rearrangement joins TRBV19 to TRBJ1-1; unclear D gene. The CDR3 length is 13 residues. With 1 base removed from V and 1 base from J, the gap between germline ends came to 4 bases. The V gene's germline CDR1 is LNHDA and CDR2 SQIVND (reference sequence). Here the CDR3 reads CASSIGRNTEAFF. DNA for the CDR3: TGTGCCAGTAGTATAGGGAGGAACACTGAAGCTTTCTTT.

J is TRBJ1-3 and V is TRBV7-2; D is ambiguous. The V gene's germline CDR1 is SGHTA and CDR2 FQGNSA. The germline V and J ends were trimmed by 2 bases and 9 bases, with 17 bases remaining between them. The CDR3 totals 15 residues. Written as DNA, the CDR3 is TGTGCCAGCAGCTTACGGGAGGCAGTCGCGTCCACCATATATTTT. Amino acids: CASSLREAVASTIYF.

This chain links TRBV5-1 with TRBJ1-1; D unclear. Trimming removed 7 bases from V and 5 bases from J, with 9 bases in between. Germline loops: CDR1 SGHRS, CDR2 YFSETQ. CDR3 length: 11 residues. The CDR3 reads CASSYGTEAFF. The CDR3 DNA is TGCGCCAGCTCGTACGGAACTGAAGCTTTCTTT.

The chain is built from TRBV19 and TRBJ2-1; 9 bases match TRBD1. The germline CDR1 and CDR2 sequences are LNHDA and SQIVND (reference sequence). The CDR3 has 14 residues. The V gene end was trimmed by 3 bases and the J gene end by 3 bases; junction bases not matched to a gene: 0. The CDR3 protein is CASSMGQGYNEQFF. CDR3 bases: TGTGCCAGTAGTATGGGACAGGGCTACAATGAGCAGTTCTTC.

The rearrangement uses TRBV10-3 and TRBJ1-1; no firm D call. In germline, CDR1 is ENHRY, CDR2 SYGVKD. The CDR3 has 14 residues. The V end lost 4 bases, the J end lost 4 bases, and 13 bases lay between the germline ends. CDR3 sequence: CAISAGSPSTEAFF. The DNA for the CDR3 is TGTGCCATCAGTGCCGGGAGTCCAAGCACTGAAGCTTTCTTT.

The chain links TRBV30 to TRBJ2-1; maybe TRBD1 (5 bases). Trimming shortened V by 1 base and J by 0 bases, and 13 bases separated the two germline ends. The CDR3 is 16 residues long. From germline, CDR1 is GTSNPN and CDR2 SVGIG (reference sequence). Written as DNA, the CDR3 is TGTGCCTGGAGTGGGGGCCCCTCGAGCTCCTACAATGAGCAGTTCTTC. Residues: CAWSGGPSSSYNEQFF.

This chain connects TRBV5-6 to TRBJ1-1, with 8 nucleotides matching TRBD1. There are 14 residues in the CDR3. Per germline, CDR1 SGHDT and CDR2 YYEEEE. The junction had 2 bases not matched to a gene; V was cut back by 0 bases and J by 4 bases. CDR3 DNA sequence: TGTGCCAGCAGCTTGGGACAGGGGAGCACTGAAGCTTTCTTT. Translating gives CASSLGQGSTEAFF.

The gene calls are TRBV7-9 and TRBJ2-2; TRBD2 aligns across 7 bases. J was trimmed by 4 bases and V by 4 bases; bases with no gene match: 6. CDR3 length equals 15 residues. Germline assignment: CDR1 SEHNR and CDR2 FQNEAQ (reference sequence). The CDR3 DNA reads TGTGCCAGCAGCTCCCCGACTAGCTCCACCGGGGAGCTGTTTTTT. Amino acids: CASSSPTSSTGELFF.

This clone was counted a few times. The V call is TRBV10-3, the J call TRBJ1-5; 8 nucleotides line up with TRBD1. J was trimmed by 1 base and V by 5 bases; bases with no gene match: 4. There are 15 residues in the CDR3. Germline V gene sequence: CDR1 ENHRY, CDR2 SYGVKD. The CDR3 sequence: CAISSTGDSNQPQHF. Written as DNA, the CDR3 is TGTGCCATCAGTTCGACAGGGGACAGCAATCAGCCCCAGCATTTT.

This chain joins TRBV5-5 and TRBJ1-4; 7 bases are a match to TRBD1. Germline V gene lookup returns CDR1 SGHKS and CDR2 YYEKEE (reference sequence). The CDR3 is 15 residues long. V trimming: 2 bases; J trimming: 1 base; junction bases outside the gene matches: 2. The CDR3 coding sequence is TGTGCCAGCAGCTTTACAGGGGAAACTAATGAAAAACTGTTTTTT. Protein product: CASSFTGETNEKLFF.

CDR3 amino acids: CASSFGTSGRRTQYF. The CDR3 DNA reads as TGTGCCAGCAGCTTCGGGACTAGCGGGAGGCGGACCCAGTACTTC. The chain joins TRBV5-6 to TRBJ2-5; TRBD2 agrees at 15 bases. The junction had 3 bases not matched to a gene; V was cut back by 2 bases and J by 7 bases. The CDR3 totals 15 residues. CDR1 SGHDT and CDR2 YYEEEE come from the germline V gene.

V and J are TRBV5-8 and TRBJ2-7; no clear D gene. Germline CDR1 is SGHTS and CDR2 is YDEGEE. The CDR3 spans 13 residues. The V end lost 5 bases, the J end lost 3 bases, and 12 bases lay between the germline ends. The CDR3 DNA is TGTGCCAGCAGTAGAACAGCCAACTACGAGCAGTACTTC. It specifies CASSRTANYEQYF.

The chain uses TRBV30 and TRBJ1-1; the match to TRBD1 covers 7 bases. CDR3 length equals 11 residues. Trimming at V came to 5 bases and at J to 6 bases, leaving 3 bases not matched to a gene. CDR1 and CDR2 (germline): GTSNPN, SVGIG (reference sequence). The chain's CDR3 is CAWGRGAEAFF. The CDR3 region has the DNA TGTGCCTGGGGCAGGGGGGCTGAAGCTTTCTTT.